The rows below give T cell receptor beta chains drawn from one sample of a study of glioma-infiltrating T cells. TCRdb re-called the multiplex PCR reads with MiXCR, one entry per CDR3 protein. This table holds a few hundred thousand distinct CDR3 sequences, 41% found once. Sequences were obtained from glioma tissue, nonneoplastic brain tissue, or PBMCs (not recorded which). The origin of the receptors is a human donor with low-grade glioma or glioblastoma, undergoing nonglioma brain surgery, or in good health (not recorded which). Both conserved end residues are part of each CDR3. Each record gives: D gene, clone size, V gene, J gene, CDR3 protein, CDR3 DNA. A D gene is named only where the DNA matches it firmly. Some rows mark clone size as missing; the rest say once, few, many or name a class of expanded clone.

d_gene: TRBD1
abundance: many
v_gene: TRBV20-1
j_gene: TRBJ1-1
CDR3aa: CSARGTGLYNTEAFF
CDR3nt: TGCAGTGCTAGAGGGACAGGGTTGTATAACACTGAAGCTTTCTTT

d_gene: -
abundance: few
v_gene: TRBV6-1
j_gene: TRBJ2-1
CDR3aa: CASSPPRAQDNEQFF
CDR3nt: TGTGCCAGCAGTCCTCCCCGGGCCCAAGACAATGAGCAGTTCTTC

d_gene: -
abundance: many
v_gene: TRBV28
j_gene: TRBJ1-2
CDR3aa: CASSLLPNKLNYGYTF
CDR3nt: TGTGCCAGCAGTTTACTCCCTAACAAACTAAACTATGGCTACACCTTC

d_gene: -
abundance: -
v_gene: TRBV19
j_gene: TRBJ1-5
CDR3aa: CASSIRSGIPISPQPQHF
CDR3nt: TGTGCCAGTAGTATACGATCAGGGATTCCAATCAGCCCTCAGCCCCAGCATTTC

d_gene: -
abundance: -
v_gene: TRBV4-3
j_gene: TRBJ1-6
CDR3aa: CASSQITGRDSPLHF
CDR3nt: TGCGCCAGCAGTCAAATAACAGGGAGAGATTCACCCCTCCACTTT

d_gene: TRBD2
abundance: -
v_gene: TRBV2
j_gene: TRBJ2-1
CDR3aa: CASSLVRGRGGDEQFF
CDR3nt: TGTGCCAGCAGCTTAGTTCGAGGGAGGGGAGGCGATGAGCAGTTCTTC

d_gene: TRBD1
abundance: -
v_gene: TRBV28
j_gene: TRBJ2-7
CDR3aa: CASRDRGFYEQYF
CDR3nt: TGTGCCAGCAGAGACAGGGGGTTCTACGAGCAGTACTTC

d_gene: TRBD2
abundance: few
v_gene: TRBV20-1
j_gene: TRBJ2-7
CDR3aa: CSARGGERTYEQYF
CDR3nt: TGCAGTGCCCGGGGGGGGGAGAGAACCTACGAGCAGTACTTC

d_gene: TRBD1
abundance: many
v_gene: TRBV6-2/TRBV6-3
j_gene: TRBJ2-3
CDR3aa: CASSPRDRATSTDTQYF
CDR3nt: TGTGCCAGCAGTCCCCGGGACAGGGCTACTAGCACAGATACGCAGTATTTT

d_gene: -
abundance: -
v_gene: TRBV7-2
j_gene: TRBJ2-3
CDR3aa: CASSLDNTDTQYF
CDR3nt: TGTGCCAGCAGCTTAGATAACACAGATACGCAGTATTTT

d_gene: -
abundance: few
v_gene: TRBV15
j_gene: TRBJ1-1
CDR3aa: CATSRDRVGTEAFF
CDR3nt: TGTGCCACCAGCAGAGATAGGGTAGGAACTGAAGCTTTCTTT

d_gene: -
abundance: -
v_gene: TRBV28
j_gene: TRBJ2-7
CDR3aa: CASSFPGVSYEQYF
CDR3nt: TGTGCCAGCAGTTTTCCGGGGGTCTCCTACGAGCAGTACTTC

d_gene: TRBD1
abundance: -
v_gene: TRBV5-1
j_gene: TRBJ1-5
CDR3aa: CASSIRQGGQPQHF
CDR3nt: TGCGCCAGCAGCATCCGACAGGGCGGACAGCCCCAGCATTTT

d_gene: -
abundance: many
v_gene: TRBV20-1
j_gene: TRBJ2-3
CDR3aa: CSATRADHGFTDTQYF
CDR3nt: TGCAGTGCAACCCGGGCGGATCACGGATTCACAGATACGCAGTATTTT